The rows below give T cell receptor beta chains drawn from one sample of a study of identical twins. Via MiXCR, TCRdb re-called the 5' RACE reads, giving one row per CDR3 protein. Of roughly 710,000 distinct CDR3 sequences in the sample, 5.5% to 7.5% were seen once. Material for sequencing was naive T cells sorted from blood. Receptor source: a man aged 18 to 29 in good health. CDR3s include the opening cysteine and the closing phenylalanine or tryptophan. D genes are given only for firm matches. The size entry is marked missing in some rows and otherwise reads once, few, many or a size class.

>-|TRBV29-1|TRBJ2-6|-
TGCAGCGCCGGACACGGAGAACGCCCCTCTGGGGCCAACGTCCTGACTTTC
CSAGHGERPSGANVLTF
>TRBD2|TRBV2|TRBJ2-3|-
TGTGCCAGCCCTGGACTAGCGGGAGGGGACACGCAGTATTTT
CASPGLAGGDTQYF
>-|TRBV9|TRBJ2-1|-
TGTGCCAGCAGCGTTGACCTCGGGGTGGCCTCCTACAATGAGCAGTTCTTC
CASSVDLGVASYNEQFF
>-|TRBV6-2/TRBV6-3|TRBJ2-1|few
TGTGCCAGCAATATTAGGGGGACGGGCTACAATGAGCAGTTCTTC
CASNIRGTGYNEQFF
>TRBD1|TRBV24-1|TRBJ2-4|few
TGTGCCACCAGCGTTGGGACAGAAAACATTCAGTACTTC
CATSVGTENIQYF
>-|TRBV29-1|TRBJ1-1|many
TGCAGCGTTGACATGGGAGGAGGCATGAACACTGAAGCTTTCTTT
CSVDMGGGMNTEAFF
>TRBD1|TRBV12-3/TRBV12-4|TRBJ2-2|few
TGTGCCACCCGAGTGACAGGGGGCTTACACGGGGAGCTGTTTTTT
CATRVTGGLHGELFF
>TRBD2|TRBV20-1|TRBJ2-3|many
TGCAGTGCCAACATGGGAGCGGGAGGCACAGATACGCAGTATTTT
CSANMGAGGTDTQYF
>-|TRBV6-2/TRBV6-3|TRBJ2-1|few
TGTGCCAGCACCCCCTTTCTTGCGGCCGGGAATGAGCAGTTCTTC
CASTPFLAAGNEQFF
>-|TRBV30|TRBJ2-7|-
TGTGCCTGGAGTGCAACCGGGACCGAGCAGTACTTC
CAWSATGTEQYF
>-|TRBV14|TRBJ1-2|many
TGTGCCAGCAGCCACAAGAGTAACTATGGCTACACCTTC
CASSHKSNYGYTF
>-|TRBV7-3|TRBJ2-7|few
TGTGCCAGCAGCTCGAATCCGGAGACCGAGCAGTACTTC
CASSSNPETEQYF
>TRBD2|TRBV11-3|TRBJ2-7|-
TGTGCCAGCAGCCCAGGGACTAGCGGGAGTCCCCACGAGCAGTACTTC
CASSPGTSGSPHEQYF
>-|TRBV3-1|TRBJ2-3|few
TGTGCCAGCAGCCCCCGACAGGCGGATAAGCAGTATTTT
CASSPRQADKQYF
>TRBD2|TRBV6-5|TRBJ2-3|-
TGTGCCAGCAGTTATTCAGCGGGAGTGCCCGATACGCAGTATTTT
CASSYSAGVPDTQYF
>TRBD1|TRBV12-3/TRBV12-4|TRBJ2-7|few
TGTGCCAGCGGACAGGTACTGGGGGCCGGGGAGCAGTACTTC
CASGQVLGAGEQYF
>-|TRBV5-1|TRBJ1-1|few
TGCGCCAGCAGCCCAAAGATAGACGGGAACACTGAAGCTTTCTTT
CASSPKIDGNTEAFF
>-|TRBV20-1|TRBJ2-2|-
TGCAGTGCTACGCCCTTGGGCGGGAACGGGGAGCTGTTTTTT
CSATPLGGNGELFF
>-|TRBV11-2|TRBJ2-1|-
TGTGCCAGCGGGGTGGGGTCCTACAATGAGCAGTTCTTC
CASGVGSYNEQFF
>-|TRBV5-6|TRBJ1-4|-
TGTGCCAGCAGCTCAAGCGGACGGGACCCTAATGAAAAACTGTTTTTT
CASSSSGRDPNEKLFF
>-|TRBV7-9|TRBJ2-3|-
TGTGCCAGCAGCCCTAGGGGTGGCGGAGATACGCAGTATTTT
CASSPRGGGDTQYF
>-|TRBV20-1|TRBJ2-6|few
TGCAGTGCCTCAGGGCAGTCTCGCTCTGGGGCCAACGTCCTGACTTTC
CSASGQSRSGANVLTF
>-|TRBV12-3/TRBV12-4|TRBJ2-1|many
TGTGCCAGCAGTTTTGGGACGGCAGAGCAGTTCTTC
CASSFGTAEQFF
>-|TRBV5-1|TRBJ2-1|many
TGCGCCAGCAGCGTGGCCCAGGGGTGTTGCTACAATGAGCAGTTCTTC
CASSVAQGCCYNEQFF